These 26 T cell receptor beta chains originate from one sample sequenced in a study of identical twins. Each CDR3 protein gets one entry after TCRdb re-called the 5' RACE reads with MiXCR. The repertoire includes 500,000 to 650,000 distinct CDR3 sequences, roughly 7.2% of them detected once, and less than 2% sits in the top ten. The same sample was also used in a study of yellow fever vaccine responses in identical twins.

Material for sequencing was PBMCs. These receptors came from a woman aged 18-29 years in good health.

This chain's CDR3 is CASSEEIGELFF. CDR3 nucleotide sequence: TGTGCCAGCAGTGAAGAGATCGGGGAGCTGTTTTTT. The chain recombines TRBV2 with TRBJ2-2; D not certain. The length of the CDR3 is 12 residues. CDR1 and CDR2 from the germline V gene are SNHLY and FYNNEI. With 1 base removed from V and 7 bases from J, the gap between germline ends came to 4 bases. Drawing the rest from reference TRBV2 and TRBJ2-2, the complete variable domain is EPEVTQTPSHQVTQMGQEVILRCVPISNHLYFYWYRQILGQKVEFLVSFYNNEISEKSEIFDDQFSVERPDGSNFTLKIRSTKLEDSAMYFCASSEEIGELFFGEGSRLTVL.

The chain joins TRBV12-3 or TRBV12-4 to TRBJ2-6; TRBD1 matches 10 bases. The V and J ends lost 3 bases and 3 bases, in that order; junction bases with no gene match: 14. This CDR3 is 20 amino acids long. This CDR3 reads CASSFGRQGAKRSGANVLTF. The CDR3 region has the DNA TGTGCCAGCAGTTTCGGCAGACAGGGGGCAAAGAGAAGTGGGGCCAACGTCCTGACTTTC.

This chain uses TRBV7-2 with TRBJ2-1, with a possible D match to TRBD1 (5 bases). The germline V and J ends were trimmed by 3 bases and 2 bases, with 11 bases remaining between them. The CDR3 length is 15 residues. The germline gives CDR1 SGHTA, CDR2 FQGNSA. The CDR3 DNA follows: TGTGCCAGCAGCTTTCCAGGGCGGACCTACAATGAGCAGTTCTTC. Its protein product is CASSFPGRTYNEQFF. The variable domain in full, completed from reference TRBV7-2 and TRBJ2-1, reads GAGVSQSPSNKVTEKGKDVELRCDPISGHTALYWYRQSLGQGLEFLIYFQGNSAPDKSGLPSDRFSAERTGGSVSTLTIQRTQQEDSAVYLCASSFPGRTYNEQFFGPGTRLTVL.

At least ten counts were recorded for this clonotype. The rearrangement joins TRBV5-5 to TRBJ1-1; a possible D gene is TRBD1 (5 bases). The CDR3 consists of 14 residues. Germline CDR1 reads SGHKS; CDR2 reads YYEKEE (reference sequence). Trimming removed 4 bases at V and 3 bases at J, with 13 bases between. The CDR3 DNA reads TGTGCCAGCAGCGTGACAGTTGGTGACACTGAAGCTTTCTTT. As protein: CASSVTVGDTEAFF.

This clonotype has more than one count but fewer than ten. CDR3 in DNA: TGTGCCAGCAGACTTGGGACAGGGTATGCCACTGAAGCTTTCTTT. Protein product: CASRLGTGYATEAFF. The chain recombines TRBV7-9 with TRBJ1-1; 9 bases map to TRBD1. The germline CDR1 and CDR2 sequences are SEHNR and FQNEAQ (reference sequence). The CDR3 contains 15 residues. V shed 6 bases, J shed 4 bases, and the junction held 9 bases outside the gene matches.

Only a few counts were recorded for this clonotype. The CDR3 region is CASSPEGAGGPTGELFF. CDR3 in DNA: TGTGCCAGCAGCCCTGAGGGGGCGGGAGGCCCCACCGGGGAGCTGTTTTTT. V and J are TRBV12-3 or TRBV12-4 and TRBJ2-2; possible D gene TRBD2, 8 bases. V shed 6 bases and J shed 4 bases, with 21 bases lying between them. This CDR3 region has 17 residues.

The CDR3 loop reads CASAPQDSYTDTQYF. The CDR3 DNA follows: TGCGCCAGCGCCCCTCAGGACTCATACACAGATACGCAGTATTTT. V usage is TRBV5-1 and J usage is TRBJ2-3, with D maybe TRBD2 (5 bases). V lost 7 bases and J lost 2, with 17 bases in between. There are 15 residues in the CDR3. Germline V gives CDR1 SGHRS, CDR2 YFSETQ.

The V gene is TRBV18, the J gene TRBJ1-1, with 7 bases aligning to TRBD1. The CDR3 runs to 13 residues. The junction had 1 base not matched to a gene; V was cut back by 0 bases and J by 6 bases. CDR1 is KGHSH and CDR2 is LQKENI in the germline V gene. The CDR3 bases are TGTGCCAGCTCACCACCGACAGGGCCTGAAGCTTTCTTT. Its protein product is CASSPPTGPEAFF.

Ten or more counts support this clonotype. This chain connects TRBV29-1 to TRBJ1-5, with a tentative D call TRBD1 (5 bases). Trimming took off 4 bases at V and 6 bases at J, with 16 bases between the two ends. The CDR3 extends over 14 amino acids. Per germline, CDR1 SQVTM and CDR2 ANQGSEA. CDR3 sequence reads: CSVGGRGIPQPQHF. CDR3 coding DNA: TGCAGCGTTGGAGGTCGGGGGATTCCTCAGCCCCAGCATTTT.

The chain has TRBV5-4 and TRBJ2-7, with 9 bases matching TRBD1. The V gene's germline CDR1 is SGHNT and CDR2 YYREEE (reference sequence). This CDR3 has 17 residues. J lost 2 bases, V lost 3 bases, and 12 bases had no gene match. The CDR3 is CASSWTAGGTGTYEQYF. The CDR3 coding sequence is TGTGCCAGCAGCTGGACGGCCGGCGGGACAGGGACCTACGAGCAGTACTTC.

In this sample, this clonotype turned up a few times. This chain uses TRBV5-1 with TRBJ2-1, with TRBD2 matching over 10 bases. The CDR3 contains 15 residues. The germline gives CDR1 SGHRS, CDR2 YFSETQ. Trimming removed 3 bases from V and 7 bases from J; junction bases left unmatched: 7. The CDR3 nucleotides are TGCGCCAGCAGCTCCATCGGTAGCGGGAGGAATGAGCAGTTCTTC. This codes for CASSSIGSGRNEQFF.

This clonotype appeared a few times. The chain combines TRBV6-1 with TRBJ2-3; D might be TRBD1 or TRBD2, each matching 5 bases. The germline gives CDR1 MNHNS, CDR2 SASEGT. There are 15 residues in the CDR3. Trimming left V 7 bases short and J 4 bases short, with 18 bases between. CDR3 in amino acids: CASTAGSGSADTQYF. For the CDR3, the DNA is TGTGCCAGCACGGCAGGGAGTGGATCGGCAGATACGCAGTATTTT.

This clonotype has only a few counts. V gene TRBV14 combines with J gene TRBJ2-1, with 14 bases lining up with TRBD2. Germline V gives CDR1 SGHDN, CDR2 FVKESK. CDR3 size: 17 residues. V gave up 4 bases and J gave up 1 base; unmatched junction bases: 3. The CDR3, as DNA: TGTGCCAGCAGCCCTTGGACTAGCGGGAGGTCCTACAATGAGCAGTTCTTC. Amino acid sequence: CASSPWTSGRSYNEQFF.

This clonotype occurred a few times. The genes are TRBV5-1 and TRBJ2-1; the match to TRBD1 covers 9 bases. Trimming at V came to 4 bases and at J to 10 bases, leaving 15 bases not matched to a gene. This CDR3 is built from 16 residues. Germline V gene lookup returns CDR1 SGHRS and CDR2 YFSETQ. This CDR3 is CASSPLTGGGPSEQFF. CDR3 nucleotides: TGCGCCAGCAGCCCACTGACAGGGGGGGGACCGTCCGAGCAGTTCTTC.

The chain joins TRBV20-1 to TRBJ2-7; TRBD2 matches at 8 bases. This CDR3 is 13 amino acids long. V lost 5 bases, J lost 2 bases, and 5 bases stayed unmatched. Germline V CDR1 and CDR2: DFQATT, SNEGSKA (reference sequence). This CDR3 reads CSARQREPYEQYF. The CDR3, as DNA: TGCAGTGCTCGCCAGCGGGAGCCCTACGAGCAGTACTTC.

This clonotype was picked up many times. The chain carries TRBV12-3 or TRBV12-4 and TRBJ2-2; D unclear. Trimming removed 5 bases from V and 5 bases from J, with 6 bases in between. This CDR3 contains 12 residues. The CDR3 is CASSTWTGELFF. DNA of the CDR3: TGTGCCAGCAGTACTTGGACCGGGGAGCTGTTTTTT.

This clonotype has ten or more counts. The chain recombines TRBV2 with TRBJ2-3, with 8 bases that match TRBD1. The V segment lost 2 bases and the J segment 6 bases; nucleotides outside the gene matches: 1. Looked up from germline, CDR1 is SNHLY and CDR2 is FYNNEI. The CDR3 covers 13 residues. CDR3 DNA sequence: TGTGCCAGCAGTGAACAGGGGGCCGATACGCAGTATTTT. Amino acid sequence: CASSEQGADTQYF.

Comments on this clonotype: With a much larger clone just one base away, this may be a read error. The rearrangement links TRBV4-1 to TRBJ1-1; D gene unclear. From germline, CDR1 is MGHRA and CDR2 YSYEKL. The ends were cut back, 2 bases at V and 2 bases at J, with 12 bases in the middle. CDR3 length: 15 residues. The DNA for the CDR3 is TGCGCCAGCAGCCAAAAGGACGGGCCTAACACTGAAGCTTTCTTT. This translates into CASSQKDGPNTEAFF.

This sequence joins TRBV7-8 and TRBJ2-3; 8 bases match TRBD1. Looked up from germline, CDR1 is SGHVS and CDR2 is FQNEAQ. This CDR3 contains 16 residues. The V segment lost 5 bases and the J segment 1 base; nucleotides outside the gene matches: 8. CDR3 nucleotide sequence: TGTGCCAGCAGCCCCCAGGACAGGGTGGGCACAGATACGCAGTATTTT. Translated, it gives CASSPQDRVGTDTQYF.

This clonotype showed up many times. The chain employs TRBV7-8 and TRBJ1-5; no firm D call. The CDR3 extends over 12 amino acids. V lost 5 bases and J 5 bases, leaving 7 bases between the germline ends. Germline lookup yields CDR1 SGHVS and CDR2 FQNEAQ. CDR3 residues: CASSPGHQPQHF. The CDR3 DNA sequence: TGTGCCAGCAGCCCAGGACATCAGCCCCAGCATTTT.

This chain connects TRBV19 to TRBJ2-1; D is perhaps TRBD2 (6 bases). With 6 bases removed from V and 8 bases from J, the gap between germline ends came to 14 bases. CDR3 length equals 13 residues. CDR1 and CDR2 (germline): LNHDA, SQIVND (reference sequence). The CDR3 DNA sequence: TGTGCCAGTAGGGAGGGAGGATTCGATGAGCAGTTCTTC. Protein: CASREGGFDEQFF.

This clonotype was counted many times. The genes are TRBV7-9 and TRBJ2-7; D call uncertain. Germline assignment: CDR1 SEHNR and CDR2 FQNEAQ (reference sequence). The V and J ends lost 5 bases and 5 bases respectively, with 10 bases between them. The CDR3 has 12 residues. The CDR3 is CASSQYYDEQYF. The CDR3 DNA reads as TGTGCCAGCAGCCAGTACTACGACGAGCAGTACTTC.

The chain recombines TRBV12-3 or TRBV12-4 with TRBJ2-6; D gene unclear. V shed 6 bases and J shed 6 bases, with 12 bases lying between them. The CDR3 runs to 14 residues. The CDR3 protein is CASSFVMEANVLTF. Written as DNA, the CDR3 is TGTGCCAGCAGCTTCGTAATGGAGGCCAACGTCCTGACTTTC.

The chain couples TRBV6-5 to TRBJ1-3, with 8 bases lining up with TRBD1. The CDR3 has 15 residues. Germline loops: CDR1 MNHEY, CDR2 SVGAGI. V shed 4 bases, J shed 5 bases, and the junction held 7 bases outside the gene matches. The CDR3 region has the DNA TGTGCCAGCAGTTCTGCCGGGACAGGAAGAAACACCATATATTTT. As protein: CASSSAGTGRNTIYF.

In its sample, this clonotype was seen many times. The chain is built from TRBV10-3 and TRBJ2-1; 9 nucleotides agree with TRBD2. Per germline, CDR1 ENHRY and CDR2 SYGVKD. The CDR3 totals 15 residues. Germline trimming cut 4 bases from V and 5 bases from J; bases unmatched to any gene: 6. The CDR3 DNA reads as TGTGCCATCAGTGGGATTCCTAGCGGGAACAATGAGCAGTTCTTC. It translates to CAISGIPSGNNEQFF.

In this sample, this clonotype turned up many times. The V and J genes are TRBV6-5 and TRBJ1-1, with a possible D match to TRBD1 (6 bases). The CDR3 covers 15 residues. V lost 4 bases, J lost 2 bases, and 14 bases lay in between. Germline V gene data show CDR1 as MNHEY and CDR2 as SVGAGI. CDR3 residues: CASSSGQRHNTEAFF. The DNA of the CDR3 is TGTGCCAGCAGTTCCGGACAGCGACACAACACTGAAGCTTTCTTT.